The rows below give T cell receptor beta chains drawn from one sample of a study of blood T cells in healthy people across ages. Each CDR3 protein is one row after TCRdb ran MiXCR on the 5' RACE reads. The table records hundreds of thousands of distinct CDR3 sequences, 45% to 50% of them present only once. Sequencing input: blood. Receptor source: a woman aged 60-75 years in good health. Both conserved end residues are trimmed from each CDR3.

v_call	j_call	cdr3_aa
TRBV9	TRBJ2-1	ASSTGGFNEQF
TRBV5-1	TRBJ2-7	ASSLDLAGRSTTYEQY
TRBV12-3/TRBV12-4	TRBJ2-1	ASNLGQVDEQF
TRBV20-1	TRBJ1-5	SAQTGKRNQPQH
TRBV4-3	TRBJ2-7	ASSQLAGSYEQY
TRBV9	TRBJ2-5	ASSVEEGVVTQY
TRBV20-1	.	SARDYTSRETQY
TRBV20-1	TRBJ2-7	SAPKALDFQASYEQY
TRBV2	TRBJ2-3	ASTQTGDTQY
TRBV3-1	TRBJ1-1	ASSQGQTKGAEAF
TRBV14	TRBJ2-7	ASSLGGSWSYEQY
TRBV10-3	TRBJ2-5	AISGAPRSKTQY
TRBV6-2/TRBV6-3	TRBJ1-2	ASTRPQDYGYT
TRBV28	TRBJ2-5	ASSQSSGTSGETQY
TRBV3-1	TRBJ2-1	ASSHRLAGFSYNEQF
TRBV6-1	TRBJ2-1	ASRFSRGSDNEQF
TRBV7-9	TRBJ2-7	ASSPRTAEQY